The 29 T cell receptor beta chains below come from one sample, sequenced in a study of blood T cell repertoires in COVID-19. Data came from immunoSEQ multiplex PCR; TCRdb stores just in-frame clones and leaves some out. The sample carries some 110,000 clones, about 90% recorded once. The sequenced material came from peripheral blood. The receptors originated from a man between 65 and 79 years old who had recovered from COVID-19.

The chain is built from TRBV6-1 and TRBJ2-7; no firm D call. The germline V gene has CDR1 MNHNS and CDR2 SASEGT. The ends were cut back, 7 bases at V and 3 bases at J, with 13 bases in the middle. CDR3 length: 13 amino acids. Written as DNA, the CDR3 is TGTGCCAGCACCAACGCACCTAACTACGAGCAGTACTTC. It yields the protein CASTNAPNYEQYF.

V is TRBV19 and J is TRBJ2-1, with 11 nucleotides matching TRBD2. The junction had 8 bases not matched to a gene; V was cut back by 3 bases and J by 7 bases. This CDR3 contains 16 residues. Germline CDR1 is LNHDA and CDR2 is SQIVND (reference sequence). The CDR3 DNA reads TGTGCCAGTAGTATCCCACTAGCGGGAGTTTCGAATGAGCAGTTCTTC. This encodes CASSIPLAGVSNEQFF.

V is TRBV7-9 and J is TRBJ1-1; the D is unclear. This CDR3 is 14 amino acids long. The V gene lost 5 bases and the J gene lost 2 bases, with 12 bases spanning the gap. The germline V gene has CDR1 SEHNR and CDR2 FQNEAQ (reference sequence). The CDR3 DNA reads TGTGCCAGCAGCCCGGTCGTCCTTAACACTGAAGCTTTCTTT. It encodes CASSPVVLNTEAFF.

The table lists this clone with a count of one. The chain couples TRBV5-1 to TRBJ2-4; tentative D call: TRBD1 (5 bases). The CDR3 contains 15 residues. The V end was cut by 6 bases, the J end by 9 bases, with 22 bases between. Germline CDR1 reads SGHRS; CDR2 reads YFSETQ. The CDR3 DNA reads as TGCGCCAGCATACTTTCGCGCAGGAAGGACACCATTCAGTACTTC. This codes for CASILSRRKDTIQYF.

The chain recombines TRBV10-3 with TRBJ2-7; a weak D match, TRBD2 (6 bases). Trimming removed 1 base at V and 0 bases at J, with 7 bases between. Per the germline V gene, CDR1 is ENHRY and CDR2 is SYGVKD. The CDR3 runs 14 residues. The CDR3 loop reads CAISELGGSYEQYF. CDR3 in DNA: TGTGCCATCAGTGAGTTGGGGGGCTCCTACGAGCAGTACTTC.

The chain combines TRBV2 with TRBJ1-2, with 7 bases that match TRBD1. Germline-derived CDR1 and CDR2 are SNHLY and FYNNEI. With 8 bases clipped from V and 4 bases from J, the junction kept 7 bases outside the gene matches. The CDR3 spans 13 residues. Here the CDR3 DNA reads TGTGCCAGCCCCCTTCGACAGGGCTATGGCTACACCTTC. Its translation is CASPLRQGYGYTF.

The V call is TRBV5-1, the J call TRBJ2-5; TRBD1 agrees at 8 bases. This CDR3 comprises 14 residues. The ends lost 7 bases at V and 3 bases at J; junction bases unmatched: 8. Germline V gene data show CDR1 as SGHRS and CDR2 as YFSETQ. CDR3 region: CASRTGNIEETQYF. Written as DNA, the CDR3 is TGCGCCAGCCGGACAGGGAACATTGAAGAGACCCAGTACTTC.

This chain joins TRBV2 and TRBJ2-7; D may be TRBD2 (5 bases). The V gene's germline CDR1 is SNHLY and CDR2 FYNNEI. Trimming cost V 9 bases and J 0 bases, with 18 bases left between them. The length of the CDR3 is 15 residues. The CDR3 nucleotides read TGTGCCAGTCGGTGGGTGGCGGAGGCCTCCTACGAGCAGTACTTC. This translates into CASRWVAEASYEQYF.

The chain has TRBV12-5 and TRBJ2-5; D might be TRBD2 (6 bases). V dropped 7 bases and J dropped 5 bases, with 14 bases sitting between them. The CDR3 contains 13 residues. The germline gives CDR1 LGHNT, CDR2 FRNRAP. This CDR3 reads CASARTTRETQYF. The CDR3 DNA reads as TGTGCTAGTGCGAGGACTACACGGGAGACCCAGTACTTC. Full variable domain (missing parts from reference TRBV12-5 and TRBJ2-5): DARVTQTPRHKVTEMGQEVTMRCQPILGHNTVFWYRQTMMQGLELLAYFRNRAPLDDSGMPKDRFSAEMPDATLATLKIQPSEPRDSAVYFCASARTTRETQYFGPGTRLLVL.

The genes are TRBV19 and TRBJ2-1; 7 nucleotides align to TRBD2. The V and J ends lost 5 bases and 6 bases, in that order; junction bases with no gene match: 10. There are 15 residues in the CDR3. Germline V gives CDR1 LNHDA, CDR2 SQIVND (reference sequence). The CDR3 is CASSLRTSMGNEQFF. The CDR3 DNA sequence: TGTGCCAGTAGTCTTCGGACTAGTATGGGCAATGAGCAGTTCTTC.

This clone was detected only once. The chain recombines TRBV25-1 with TRBJ1-2; tentative D call: TRBD1 (5 bases). The CDR3 spans 13 residues. Trimming cost V 2 bases and J 8 bases, with 12 bases left between them. Germline assignment: CDR1 MGHDK and CDR2 SYGVNS. In nucleotides, the CDR3 is TGTGCCAGCAGTGAAGAGTTCAGGGTAGGCTACACCTTC. This sequence encodes CASSEEFRVGYTF.

The chain links TRBV11-2 to TRBJ1-2, with 8 nucleotides matching TRBD1. J lost 7 bases, V lost 5 bases, and 3 bases had no gene match. CDR1 and CDR2 from the germline V gene are SGHAT and FQNNGV. CDR3 length: 12 amino acids. DNA of the CDR3: TGTGCCAGCAGCCCGACAGGGGCTGGCTACACCTTC. It yields the protein CASSPTGAGYTF.

The V gene is TRBV6-2 or TRBV6-3, the J gene TRBJ1-5; tentative D call: TRBD1 (6 bases). The germline V and J ends were trimmed by 8 bases and 5 bases, with 19 bases remaining between them. CDR3 size: 15 residues. CDR1 is MNHEY and CDR2 is SVGEGT in the germline V gene. The DNA for the CDR3 is TGTGCCAGCTGCCCCGTCAGGGGAGAGTATCAGCCCCAGCATTTT. This sequence encodes CASCPVRGEYQPQHF.

V and J are TRBV11-1 and TRBJ2-7; weak D call: TRBD1 (5 bases). The germline V gene has CDR1 SGHAT and CDR2 FQDESV (reference sequence). Trimming left V 3 bases short and J 2 bases short, with 11 bases between. This CDR3 region has 14 residues. CDR3 bases: TGTGCCAGCAGCTTGCCAGACAGACCCTACGAGCAGTACTTC. This gives the protein CASSLPDRPYEQYF.

The V call is TRBV7-8, the J call TRBJ2-3; D may be TRBD2 (5 bases). The germline V gene encodes CDR1 SGHVS and CDR2 FQNEAQ. Deletions cut 6 bases from V and 5 bases from J, with 18 bases between. The CDR3 loop spans 15 amino acids. CDR3: CASRGKWTGKDTQYF. The CDR3 nucleotides are TGTGCCAGCAGGGGGAAGTGGACTGGAAAAGATACGCAGTATTTT.

This chain uses TRBV4-1 with TRBJ1-2; TRBD1 might be the D (6 bases). From germline, CDR1 is MGHRA and CDR2 YSYEKL. The CDR3 sequence is 15 residues long. Trimming left V 1 base short and J 8 bases short, with 17 bases between. CDR3 DNA: TGCGCCAGCAGCCAAGTTGGGCGGGGGGCGACCGGCTACACCTTC. Its protein product is CASSQVGRGATGYTF.

The chain joins TRBV24-1 to TRBJ1-2; no firm D call. Germline values: CDR1 KGHDR, CDR2 SFDVKD. Trimming stripped 4 bases from V and 8 bases from J, with 13 bases between. The CDR3 consists of 13 residues. The CDR3 DNA sequence: TGTGCCACCAGTGACCTAGCACGTAGCGGCTACACCTTC. Translation: CATSDLARSGYTF.

The rearrangement links TRBV4-3 to TRBJ1-6; D might be TRBD1 (5 bases). Germline CDR1 LGHNA, CDR2 YSLEER. CDR3 length equals 14 residues. Deletions cut 4 bases from V and 10 bases from J, with 14 bases between. CDR3 amino acids: CASSPHFRGSPLHF. DNA of the CDR3: TGCGCCAGCAGCCCCCACTTTAGGGGATCACCCCTCCACTTT.

The V and J genes are TRBV5-1 and TRBJ2-7, with a tentative D call TRBD2 (7 bases). Looked up from germline, CDR1 is SGHRS and CDR2 is YFSETQ. The V end was cut by 0 bases, the J end by 1 base, with 11 bases between. There are 15 residues in the CDR3. DNA of the CDR3: TGCGCCAGCAGCTTGGCGGGGGGCCAATCCTACGAGCAGTACTTC. Translated: CASSLAGGQSYEQYF.

V and J are TRBV15 and TRBJ2-3; D gene unclear. The V and J ends lost 3 bases and 2 bases respectively, with 6 bases between them. Germline assignment: CDR1 LNHNV and CDR2 YYDKDF (reference sequence). The CDR3 is 13 amino acids. CDR3 protein: CATSSVNTDTQYF. CDR3 coding DNA: TGTGCCACCAGCAGTGTTAACACAGATACGCAGTATTTT. The whole variable domain, filled in from reference TRBV15 and TRBJ2-3, reads DAMVIQNPRYQVTQFGKPVTLSCSQTLNHNVMYWYQQKSSQAPKLLFHYYDKDFNNEADTPDNFQSRRPNTSFCFLDIRSPGLGDTAMYLCATSSVNTDTQYFGPGTRLTVL.

V usage is TRBV4-3 and J usage is TRBJ2-7, with TRBD1 matching 7 bases. The ends lost 2 bases at V and 4 bases at J; junction bases unmatched: 8. Germline CDR1 is LGHNA and CDR2 is YSLEER. The CDR3 is 15 amino acids. The CDR3 nucleotides are TGCGCCAGCAGCCAATCAACGGGACAGTTTTACGAGCAGTACTTC. This encodes CASSQSTGQFYEQYF.

This clone has only one observation. This chain uses TRBV28 with TRBJ1-2; 10 bases match TRBD1. Germline V gives CDR1 MDHEN, CDR2 SYDVKM. The CDR3 has 15 amino acids. After removal of 4 bases from V and 2 bases from J, the junction contained 4 bases not matched to a gene. The DNA for the CDR3 is TGTGCCAGCAGTTCCCTGGGACAGGGGAACTATGGCTACACCTTC. It codes for CASSSLGQGNYGYTF.

CDR3 sequence (DNA): TGTGCCAGCAGCCCCCGCCCGACAGGGGGCCTCGACGAGCAGTACTTC. This gives the protein CASSPRPTGGLDEQYF. The chain is built from TRBV7-9 and TRBJ2-7; the match to TRBD1 covers 10 bases. Germline CDR1 and CDR2: SEHNR and FQNEAQ (reference sequence). V shed 5 bases and J 5 bases; nucleotides not matched to a gene: 12. This CDR3 contains 16 residues.

The chain is built from TRBV7-2 and TRBJ2-3; unclear D gene. The CDR3 is made up of 15 amino acids. Germline CDR1 SGHTA, CDR2 FQGNSA. The V and J ends lost 1 base and 1 base respectively, with 9 bases between them. CDR3 nucleotides: TGTGCCAGCAGCTTAGACGGTCTTGGCACAGATACGCAGTATTTT. Translation: CASSLDGLGTDTQYF.

This clone was seen just once. This chain uses TRBV5-4 with TRBJ2-3; TRBD1 might be the D (5 bases). Germline CDR1 SGHNT, CDR2 YYREEE (reference sequence). CDR3 size: 15 residues. The ends were cut back, 0 bases at V and 2 bases at J, with 10 bases in the middle. The chain's CDR3 is CASSLGTDTTDTQYF. The CDR3 bases are TGTGCCAGCAGCTTGGGGACGGACACCACAGATACGCAGTATTTT.

The chain joins TRBV3-1 (or the pseudogene TRBV3-2) to TRBJ2-5; D perhaps matches TRBD2 (6 bases). Germline CDR1 and CDR2: LGHDT and YNNKEL (reference sequence). The CDR3 is 15 residues long. The V and J ends lost 0 bases and 5 bases respectively, with 13 bases between them. CDR3 region: CASSQEPRLAETQYF. CDR3 DNA: TGTGCCAGCAGCCAAGAACCTAGGCTAGCGGAGACCCAGTACTTC.

The rearrangement joins TRBV6-6 to TRBJ2-2; 8 bases line up with TRBD2. The CDR3 length is 15 residues. V was clipped by 7 bases and J by 1 base; unmatched bases: 5. Germline V gene data show CDR1 as MNHNY and CDR2 as SVGAGI (reference sequence). The CDR3: CASTSGGVNTGELFF. The CDR3 region has the DNA TGTGCCAGCACCTCGGGGGGGGTGAACACCGGGGAGCTGTTTTTT.

J is TRBJ2-5 and V is TRBV5-1; D unresolved. V was cut by 4 bases and J by 1 base, with 8 bases left in between. Germline V gene lookup returns CDR1 SGHRS and CDR2 YFSETQ. The CDR3 totals 13 residues. The CDR3 loop is CASSLTFQETQYF. In DNA form, the CDR3 reads TGCGCCAGCAGCCTAACCTTCCAAGAGACCCAGTACTTC.

In its sample, this clone was seen once. The rearrangement joins TRBV7-9 to TRBJ2-3; D is uncertain. The V and J ends lost 4 bases and 5 bases respectively, with 13 bases between them. Germline lookup yields CDR1 SEHNR and CDR2 FQNEAQ (reference sequence). The CDR3 has 14 residues. The CDR3 here is CASSYSLEEDTQYF. In DNA, the CDR3 is TGTGCCAGCAGCTATTCCCTAGAAGAAGATACGCAGTATTTT.